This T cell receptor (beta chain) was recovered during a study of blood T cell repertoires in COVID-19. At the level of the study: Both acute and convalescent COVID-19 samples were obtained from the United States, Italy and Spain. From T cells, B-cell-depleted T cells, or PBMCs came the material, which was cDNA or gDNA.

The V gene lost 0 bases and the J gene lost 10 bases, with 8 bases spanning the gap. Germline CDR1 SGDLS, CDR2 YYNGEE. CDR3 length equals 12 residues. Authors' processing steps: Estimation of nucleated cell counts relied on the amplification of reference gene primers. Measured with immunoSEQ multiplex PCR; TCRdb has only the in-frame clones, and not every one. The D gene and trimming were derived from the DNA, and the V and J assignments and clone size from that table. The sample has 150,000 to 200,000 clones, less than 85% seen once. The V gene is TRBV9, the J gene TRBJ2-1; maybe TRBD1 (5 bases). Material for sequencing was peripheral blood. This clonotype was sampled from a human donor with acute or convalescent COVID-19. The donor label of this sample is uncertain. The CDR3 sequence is CASSVAAGEQFF. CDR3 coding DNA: TGTGCCAGCAGCGTAGCAGCAGGGGAGCAGTTCTTC.